This is a list of T cell receptor beta chains from one sample in a study of cytomegalovirus exposure and HLA in healthy donors. Measured with immunoSEQ multiplex PCR; TCRdb has only the in-frame clones, and not every one. The sample has 89,000 or so clones, approximately 94% seen once; the top ten hold around 1.2%. Sequencing used PBMCs. These receptors came from a woman under 40 in good health and CMV-seropositive. CDR3s include the opening cysteine and the closing phenylalanine or tryptophan. The D gene is left open where the match is weak. Some rows have no size entry. The others give once, few or many, or a class for an expanded clone.

NA	TRBJ2-3	NA	TRBV18	CASSPPGSYPKDTQYF	TGTGCCAGCTCACCACCGGGCAGCTATCCCAAAGATACGCAGTATTTT
few	TRBJ2-7	NA	TRBV28	CATGAYEQYF	TGTGCCACCGGGGCCTACGAGCAGTACTTC
NA	TRBJ1-3	TRBD1	TRBV12-5	CASGLGQGISGNTIYF	TGTGCTAGTGGTTTGGGACAGGGCATCTCTGGAAACACCATATATTTT
NA	TRBJ1-1	NA	TRBV15	CATSRGVGDRTEAFF	TGTGCCACCAGCAGAGGAGTAGGAGACAGGACGGAAGCTTTCTTT
NA	TRBJ2-7	TRBD2	TRBV10-3	CAISLTSGSYEQYF	TGTGCCATCAGCCTGACTAGCGGGAGCTACGAGCAGTACTTC
NA	TRBJ1-1	TRBD1	TRBV7-2	CASSSRQGTNTEAFF	TGTGCCAGCAGCTCTAGACAGGGAACGAACACTGAAGCTTTCTTT
NA	TRBJ1-2	NA	TRBV6-5	CASNSRVSYGYTF	TGTGCCAGCAATAGCAGAGTGAGCTATGGCTACACCTTC
NA	TRBJ1-2	NA	TRBV15	CATSRDSVYGYTF	TGTGCCACCAGCAGAGACTCAGTCTATGGCTACACCTTC
NA	TRBJ2-7	NA	TRBV5-4	CASSLPGLSSYEQYF	TGTGCCAGCAGCCTCCCGGGGTTAAGCTCCTACGAGCAGTACTTC
NA	TRBJ2-3	TRBD2	TRBV5-1	CASSLAAGGTDTQYF	TGCGCCAGCAGCTTGGCGGCGGGAGGCACAGATACGCAGTATTTT
once	TRBJ2-7	TRBD1	TRBV4-2	CASSQTTGADIYEQYF	TGTGCCAGCAGCCAGACGACAGGGGCCGACATCTACGAGCAGTACTTC
NA	TRBJ2-5	TRBD2	TRBV7-8	CASSQTLAGGSETQYF	TGTGCCAGCAGCCAGACACTAGCGGGAGGGTCAGAGACCCAGTACTTC
NA	TRBJ2-7	TRBD1	TRBV5-1	CASSLDGQGKGYEQYF	TGCGCCAGCAGCTTGGACGGACAGGGGAAAGGCTACGAGCAGTACTTC
NA	TRBJ2-1	TRBD2	TRBV28	CASSLGLAGGNDEQFF	TGTGCCAGCAGTTTGGGGCTAGCGGGAGGTAACGATGAGCAGTTCTTC
NA	TRBJ1-5	TRBD1	TRBV19	CASSTSGTGRLGGNQPQHF	TGTGCCAGTAGTACGAGCGGGACAGGGAGACTCGGCGGCAATCAGCCCCAGCATTTT
NA	TRBJ2-1	NA	TRBV9	CASSGSSLRSYNEQFF	TGTGCCAGCAGCGGGAGCTCGCTTAGGAGTTACAATGAGCAGTTCTTC
once	TRBJ2-7	TRBD2	TRBV28	CASSPVHSGSYEQYF	TGTGCCAGCAGTCCTGTACACAGCGGGAGCTACGAGCAGTACTTC
NA	TRBJ1-2	NA	TRBV28	CASSTDRGLVYGYTF	TGTGCCAGCAGTACAGACCGGGGTTTAGTCTATGGCTACACCTTC
NA	TRBJ1-1	NA	TRBV4-1	CASSQAGSEYTEAFF	TGCGCCAGCAGCCAAGCCGGGTCGGAGTACACTGAAGCTTTCTTT
NA	TRBJ2-7	NA	TRBV6-5	CASERQADSYEQYF	TGTGCCAGCGAGAGACAGGCCGACTCCTACGAGCAGTACTTC
once	TRBJ2-2	NA	TRBV27	CATLSFGGVGTGELFF	TGTGCCACCCTCTCTTTTGGCGGGGTCGGGACCGGGGAGCTGTTTTTT
NA	TRBJ2-7	NA	TRBV28	CASSLFPLTGANYEQYF	TGTGCCAGCAGTTTATTCCCCTTAACGGGAGCCAACTACGAGCAGTACTTC
NA	TRBJ2-5	TRBD2	TRBV29-1	CSATSGTVETQYF	TGCAGCGCCACTAGCGGGACGGTGGAGACCCAGTACTTC
NA	TRBJ2-7	NA	TRBV7-8	CASSPPLMAGTEQYF	TGTGCCAGCAGCCCCCCTTTGATGGCGGGAACGGAGCAGTACTTC
NA	TRBJ2-3	TRBD2	TRBV5-4	CASSFSGASTDTQYF	TGTGCCAGCAGCTTCAGCGGGGCCAGCACAGATACGCAGTATTTT
few	TRBJ2-7	NA	TRBV7-2	CASSLRPSGQGLGEQYF	TGTGCCAGCAGCTTACGTCCGTCGGGGCAGGGGTTGGGCGAGCAGTACTTC
NA	TRBJ2-7	TRBD2	TRBV15	CATSRESSGTYEQYF	TGTGCCACCAGCAGAGAGTCTAGCGGAACGTACGAGCAGTACTTC
once	TRBJ2-7	TRBD2	TRBV27	CASSSWGGSYEQYF	TGTGCCAGCAGCTCCTGGGGCGGGAGCTACGAGCAGTACTTC
NA	TRBJ1-2	TRBD1	TRBV25-1	CASSELTGGSWGYTF	TGTGCCAGCAGTGAACTTACAGGGGGTTCGTGGGGCTACACCTTC
NA	TRBJ2-1	TRBD2	TRBV7-2	CASSSSSVAGGGVEFF	TGTGCCAGCAGCTCCTCCTCCGTAGCGGGAGGTGGGGTTGAGTTCTTC
NA	TRBJ2-7	NA	TRBV29-1	CSVGGVDEQYF	TGCAGCGTTGGGGGGGTTGACGAGCAGTACTTC
NA	TRBJ2-5	NA	TRBV7-2	CASSRASGGETQYF	TGTGCCAGCAGCCGCGCCTCTGGGGGGGAGACCCAGTACTTC
once	TRBJ1-1	TRBD1	TRBV28	CATVQGSDTEAFF	TGTGCCACCGTACAGGGGTCGGACACTGAAGCTTTCTTT
NA	TRBJ2-5	TRBD2	TRBV5-1	CASSSLGTSGQETQYF	TGCGCCAGCAGCTCCCTGGGGACTAGCGGACAAGAGACCCAGTACTTC
NA	TRBJ1-5	NA	TRBV6-5	CASSYATENQPQHF	TGTGCCAGCAGTTACGCTACAGAAAATCAGCCCCAGCATTTT
NA	TRBJ2-5	NA	TRBV7-9	CASSLGSGTHVETQYF	TGTGCCAGCAGCTTGGGGTCGGGGACACACGTGGAGACCCAGTACTTC
NA	TRBJ2-7	TRBD2	TRBV27	CASSWTSGYEQYF	TGTGCCAGCAGTTGGACTAGCGGCTACGAGCAGTACTTC
NA	TRBJ2-7	NA	TRBV5-6	CASSLVQGITYEQYF	TGTGCCAGCAGCTTGGTTCAGGGGATAACCTACGAGCAGTACTTC
few	TRBJ2-2	TRBD1	TRBV28	CASRPRGSSTGELFF	TGTGCCAGCAGACCCAGGGGGTCCAGCACCGGGGAGCTGTTTTTT
NA	TRBJ1-5	NA	TRBV6-6	CASNLQGYQPQHF	TGTGCCAGCAACTTACAGGGTTACCAGCCCCAGCATTTT